This T cell receptor beta chain was sequenced for a study of T cell responses to AZD1222 COVID-19 vaccine. Study in general: Pooling covered second doses at about 4 or about 12 weeks.

Note on this clone: Its antigen remains unknown.

Study results and limitations: Close to half of all spike-specific TCRs reportedly target regions of the variants that are unmutated. At baseline, seropositivity was found in only six or seven AZD1222 recipients. Clonal diversity may have been underestimated in mostly white British donors.

Trimming took 0 bases from V and 5 from J, leaving 5 bases between them. CDR3 length: 13 amino acids. CDR1 SGHTA and CDR2 FQGTGA come from the germline V gene. TCRdb's table, derived via immunoSEQ multiplex PCR, lists solely in-frame clones and lacks some. The sample lists over 150,000 clones; just over 85% were seen once. J is TRBJ2-1 and V is TRBV7-3; the D is unclear. Here the sequenced sample was peripheral blood, taken on day 0 of AZD1222 vaccination. The TCR sequence derives from an adult in good health. CDR3 nucleotide sequence: TGTGCCAGCAGCTTAACGCTGCACAATGAGCAGTTCTTC. It yields the protein CASSLTLHNEQFF.